This TCR beta chain was captured in a study of blood T cells in healthy people across ages. At the level of the study: Per two T cells, about one barcoded beta molecule was captured through template switching.

The CDR3 is 15 residues long. After removal of 0 bases from V and 8 bases from J, the junction contained 5 bases not matched to a gene. Germline loops: CDR1 KGHSH, CDR2 LQKENI. A second PCR, run for roughly 7 to 11 cycles, used a sample-barcoded 5' primer plus a J-beta primer mix. A template-switch adaptor containing 12 random nucleotides labeled each cDNA molecule. TCRdb fed the 5' RACE reads into MiXCR, producing one record per CDR3 protein. The table lists 920,000 or so distinct CDR3 sequences, 40% to 50% of them singletons. The TCR originated in a woman in her sixties or seventies in good health. This chain uses TRBV18 with TRBJ1-4; 8 bases agree with TRBD1. Sequencing was carried out using blood. CDR3: CASSPPSGQGEKLFF. CDR3 in DNA: TGTGCCAGCTCACCACCTTCCGGACAGGGCGAAAAACTGTTTTTT.